Listed here are 6 T cell receptor beta chains from one sample, sequenced in a study of blood T cell repertoires in COVID-19. Clones were sequenced by immunoSEQ multiplex PCR, and TCRdb holds only the in-frame ones, with some missing. The sample carries about 40,000 clones, about four fifths recorded once. The sequenced sample consisted of peripheral blood. The receptors originated from a woman aged 60 to 75 with acute or convalescent COVID-19.

This clone was detected once. The genes are TRBV5-4 and TRBJ2-2, with D tentatively TRBD1 (5 bases). CDR1 SGHNT and CDR2 YYREEE come from the germline V gene (reference sequence). The CDR3 is 15 amino acids. V was cut by 5 bases and J by 0 bases, with 11 bases left in between. DNA of the CDR3: TGTGCCAGCAGAGACAGAAACGCGAACACCGGGGAGCTGTTTTTT. Its translation is CASRDRNANTGELFF.

The V gene is TRBV3-1 (or the pseudogene TRBV3-2), the J gene TRBJ2-7; 10 bases line up with TRBD1. With 1 base clipped from V and 0 bases from J, the junction kept 3 bases outside the gene matches. CDR1 and CDR2 from the germline V gene are LGHDT and YNNKEL (reference sequence). CDR3 length equals 16 residues. DNA of the CDR3: TGTGCCAGCAGCCAAGCTGGGACAGGGGTCTCCTACGAGCAGTACTTC. Translated, it gives CASSQAGTGVSYEQYF.

The CDR3 protein is CASSPDSLWNTEAFF. As DNA, the CDR3 is TGTGCCAGCTCACCGGACAGCCTTTGGAACACTGAAGCTTTCTTT. This chain uses TRBV18 with TRBJ1-1; D may be TRBD1 (6 bases). The CDR3 has 15 residues. Germline CDR1 KGHSH, CDR2 LQKENI. V gave up 3 bases and J gave up 1 base, with 12 bases separating them.

The chain has TRBV28 and TRBJ1-1; D may be TRBD1 (6 bases). In germline, CDR1 is MDHEN, CDR2 SYDVKM. The ends were cut back, 11 bases at V and 7 bases at J, with 20 bases in the middle. The CDR3 consists of 13 residues. In nucleotides, the CDR3 is TGTGCCTGTTCAGCCCAACGCAGGGGTGAAGCTTTCTTT. This translates into CACSAQRRGEAFF.

J is TRBJ2-5 and V is TRBV7-9; 10 positions agree with TRBD1. CDR1 and CDR2 (germline): SEHNR, FQNEAQ (reference sequence). This CDR3 contains 16 residues. With V trimmed by 5 bases and J by 1 base, 7 bases remained unmatched. CDR3 bases: TGTGCCAGCAGCGGATCCGGGACAGGGGCCCAAGAGACCCAGTACTTC. Its translation: CASSGSGTGAQETQYF.

The chain recombines TRBV24-1 with TRBJ2-3; TRBD1 matches 7 bases. The V gene end was trimmed by 3 bases and the J gene end by 1 base; junction bases not matched to a gene: 9. The CDR3 extends over 17 amino acids. Per the germline V gene, CDR1 is KGHDR and CDR2 is SFDVKD. The CDR3 sequence: CATSDRAPGGGTDTQYF. CDR3 DNA sequence: TGTGCCACCAGTGATAGGGCGCCAGGGGGTGGCACAGATACGCAGTATTTT.